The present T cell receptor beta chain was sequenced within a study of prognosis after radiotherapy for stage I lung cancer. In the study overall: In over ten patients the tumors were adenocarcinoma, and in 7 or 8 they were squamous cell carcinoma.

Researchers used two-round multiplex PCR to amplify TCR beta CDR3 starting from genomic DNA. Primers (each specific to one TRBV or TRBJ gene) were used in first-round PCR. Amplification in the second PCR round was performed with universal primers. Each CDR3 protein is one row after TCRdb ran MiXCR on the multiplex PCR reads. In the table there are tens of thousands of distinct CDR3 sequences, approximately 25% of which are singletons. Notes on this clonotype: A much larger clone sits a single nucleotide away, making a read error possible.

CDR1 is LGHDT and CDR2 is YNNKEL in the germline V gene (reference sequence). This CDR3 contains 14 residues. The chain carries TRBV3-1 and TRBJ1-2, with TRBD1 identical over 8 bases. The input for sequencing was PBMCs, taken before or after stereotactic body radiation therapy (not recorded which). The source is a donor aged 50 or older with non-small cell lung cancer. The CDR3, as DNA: TGTGACAGCACCTCAGGGGGCGCCGTCTATGGCTACACCTTC. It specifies CDSTSGGAVYGYTF.